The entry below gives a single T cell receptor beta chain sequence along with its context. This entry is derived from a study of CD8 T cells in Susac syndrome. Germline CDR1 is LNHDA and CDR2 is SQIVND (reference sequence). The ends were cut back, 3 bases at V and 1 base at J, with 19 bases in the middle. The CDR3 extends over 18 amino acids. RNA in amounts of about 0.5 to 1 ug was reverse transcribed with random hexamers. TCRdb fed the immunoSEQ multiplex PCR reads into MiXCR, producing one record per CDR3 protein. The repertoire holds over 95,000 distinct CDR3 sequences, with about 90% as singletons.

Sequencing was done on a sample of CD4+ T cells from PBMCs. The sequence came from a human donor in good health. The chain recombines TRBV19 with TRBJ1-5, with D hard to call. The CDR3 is CASSISIVRGGSNQPQHF. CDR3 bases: TGTGCCAGTAGTATCTCCATCGTGAGAGGTGGGAGCAATCAGCCCCAGCATTTT.